This TCR beta chain was recovered during a study of shared clonotypes between healthy human individuals. As for the study in general: There were three CD4 naive, three CD4 memory, two CD8 naive and one CD8 memory plates per donor. Study-level results: Sharing across several donors was seen in approximately 5.2% of naive CD4 clonotypes.

CD45RA+ naive and CD45RA-negative memory subsets were separated from CD4+ cells. The J segment lost 5 bases and the V segment lost 2 bases, leaving 4 bases of the junction unmatched. This CDR3 has 14 amino acids. Germline V gene sequence: CDR1 SEHNR, CDR2 FQNEAQ (reference sequence). Points on this clone: What it binds is unknown.

Per sorted-subset replicate PCR, input was approximately 210 ng DNA, representing 30,000 to 35,000 T cell genomes. Clones were read by immunoSEQ multiplex PCR, and TCRdb kept only the in-frame ones, dropping some. The sample yields more than 1 million clones, 78% seen once. This clonotype was obtained from a man younger than 30 in good health. Some clones in this sample may be carry-over from other donors' samples. The material sequenced was memory CD4+ T cells from PBMCs. Subset denoted: CD45RA-negative fraction. The chain links TRBV7-9 to TRBJ1-1; 8 nucleotides line up with TRBD1. The CDR3 bases are TGTGCCAGCAGCTTAACAGGGGGTTTTACTGAAGCTTTCTTT. Its translation: CASSLTGGFTEAFF.